A single sample is the source of the 21 T cell receptor beta chains below, sequenced in a study of shared clonotypes between healthy human individuals. Sequenced by immunoSEQ multiplex PCR; TCRdb stores in-frame clones only, minus some. This sample has 850,000 to 1,100,000 clones, with 60% to 80% found just once. Sequencing input: memory CD4+ T cells from PBMCs. Subset here: CD45RA-negative fraction. The receptor set was obtained from a man aged 18-30 years in good health. Some clones in this sample may be carry-over from other donors' samples.

The chain recombines TRBV7-9 with TRBJ2-7, with TRBD1 identical over 7 bases. This CDR3 has 14 residues. Germline-derived CDR1 and CDR2 are SEHNR and FQNEAQ (reference sequence). With V trimmed by 11 bases and J by 3 bases, 13 bases remained unmatched. In DNA, the CDR3 is TGTGCCGCCACCCCCATGGCAGGGGGCTACGAGCAGTACTTC. Translation gives CAATPMAGGYEQYF.

V is TRBV5-1 and J is TRBJ1-1, with 8 bases matching TRBD1. Germline V gene data show CDR1 as SGHRS and CDR2 as YFSETQ. After removal of 4 bases from V and 1 base from J, the junction contained 9 bases not matched to a gene. CDR3 length: 16 amino acids. For the CDR3, the DNA is TGCGCCAGCAGCATCATAGAAACAGGGGGGAACACTGAAGCTTTCTTT. This codes for CASSIIETGGNTEAFF.

The chain combines TRBV11-2 with TRBJ2-7; the match to TRBD2 covers 12 bases. Unmatched junction bases numbered 13, after V lost 5 bases and J lost 5 bases. The germline CDR1 and CDR2 sequences are SGHAT and FQNNGV. CDR3 length: 17 residues. The CDR3 DNA reads as TGTGCCAGCAGCCCAGGCGAATCTAGCGGGAGGGCGCACGAGCAGTACTTC. Translating it yields CASSPGESSGRAHEQYF.

Here the CDR3 DNA reads TGTGCCAGCAGCTTGAGCGGGAGGGCGAAGAATGAGCAGTTCTTC. Translation gives CASSLSGRAKNEQFF. This sequence joins TRBV7-9 and TRBJ2-1; 10 nucleotides match TRBD2. J lost 7 bases, V lost 3 bases, and 6 bases had no gene match. Looked up from germline, CDR1 is SEHNR and CDR2 is FQNEAQ (reference sequence). The CDR3 contains 15 residues.

CDR3 region: CASSWGQGGTEAFF. In DNA, the CDR3 is TGTGCCAGCAGCTGGGGACAGGGGGGCACTGAAGCTTTCTTT. The V and J genes are TRBV5-6 and TRBJ1-1, with 11 bases lining up with TRBD1. Per the germline V gene, CDR1 is SGHDT and CDR2 is YYEEEE. With V trimmed by 3 bases and J by 4 bases, 2 bases remained unmatched. The CDR3 is made up of 14 amino acids.

The chain couples TRBV10-3 to TRBJ2-3; D remains unclear. The CDR3 is made up of 14 amino acids. Germline V CDR1 and CDR2: ENHRY, SYGVKD. V was shortened by 6 bases and J by 4 bases, with 14 bases between the two germline ends. The CDR3, as DNA: TGTGCCATCAGGCGACAAGACCTAGCAGATACGCAGTATTTT. Translating gives CAIRRQDLADTQYF.

This clone has a handful of counts. The rearrangement uses TRBV7-2 and TRBJ2-2; D may be TRBD1 or TRBD2 (5 bases each). This CDR3 has 14 residues. Germline V CDR1 and CDR2: SGHTA, FQGNSA. With 7 bases removed from V and 5 bases from J, the gap between germline ends came to 14 bases. DNA for the CDR3: TGTGCCAGCACCCGGTTCGGGACGACCGGGGAGCTGTTTTTT. Translating it yields CASTRFGTTGELFF. Variable domain in full (rest from reference TRBV7-2 and TRBJ2-2): GAGVSQSPSNKVTEKGKDVELRCDPISGHTALYWYRQSLGQGLEFLIYFQGNSAPDKSGLPSDRFSAERTGGSVSTLTIQRTQQEDSAVYLCASTRFGTTGELFFGEGSRLTVL.

The chain carries TRBV28 and TRBJ1-3; perhaps TRBD1 as D (5 bases). This CDR3 contains 16 residues. Trimming stripped 2 bases from V and 0 bases from J, with 11 bases between. Germline CDR1 MDHEN, CDR2 SYDVKM. In DNA, the CDR3 is TGTGCCAGCAGTTTAGTAGGGGCCCACTCTGGAAACACCATATATTTT. Translating it yields CASSLVGAHSGNTIYF.

The V gene is TRBV15, the J gene TRBJ2-5; TRBD1 might be the D (5 bases). CDR3 length: 16 residues. Trimming took 4 bases from V and 1 from J, leaving 16 bases between them. Germline V gene sequence: CDR1 LNHNV, CDR2 YYDKDF (reference sequence). CDR3 sequence (DNA): TGTGCCACCAGCAAAGAAAAACGGACAACCCAAGAGACCCAGTACTTC. Its protein product is CATSKEKRTTQETQYF.

CDR3 sequence reads: CASSPSFARGDDNTDTQYF. CDR3 nucleotides: TGTGCCAGCAGCCCTAGCTTTGCTCGCGGGGACGACAACACAGATACGCAGTATTTT. This sequence joins TRBV11-3 and TRBJ2-3; perhaps TRBD2 as D (6 bases). Germline CDR1 and CDR2: SGHNT and YENEEA. V lost 5 bases to trimming and J lost 2 bases, with 26 bases between them. The CDR3 runs 19 residues.

This clone was observed a handful of times. The sample carries other DNA sequences with the same CDR3. The V and J genes are TRBV19 and TRBJ2-6; D remains unclear. Trimming took 1 base from V and 2 from J, leaving 6 bases between them. CDR1 LNHDA and CDR2 SQIVND come from the germline V gene (reference sequence). This CDR3 is built from 15 residues. The CDR3 nucleotides read TGTGCCAGTAGTATAGCGGGTCCTGGGGCCAACGTCCTGACTTTC. Translated: CASSIAGPGANVLTF.

The V and J genes are TRBV28 and TRBJ2-3, with 8 nucleotides matching TRBD1. The germline V gene encodes CDR1 MDHEN and CDR2 SYDVKM. The CDR3 loop spans 14 amino acids. V was pared by 8 bases and J by 3 bases, with 7 bases of the junction left unmatched. The CDR3 protein is CASSPDRDTDTQYF. The CDR3 DNA is TGTGCCAGCTCCCCGGACAGGGATACAGATACGCAGTATTTT.

The rearrangement joins TRBV10-3 to TRBJ1-1; the match to TRBD1 covers 7 bases. The CDR3 extends over 17 amino acids. CDR1 is ENHRY and CDR2 is SYGVKD in the germline V gene. Trimming at V came to 6 bases and at J to 5 bases, leaving 18 bases not matched to a gene. The CDR3 sequence is CAIRPGTGAGDRTEAFF. CDR3 bases: TGTGCCATCAGACCGGGCACAGGGGCGGGGGATAGAACTGAAGCTTTCTTT.

The table lists this clone with a count of one. The chain links TRBV7-2 to TRBJ2-3; 9 bases fit TRBD2. The J segment lost 5 bases and the V segment lost 6 bases, leaving 6 bases of the junction unmatched. The germline gives CDR1 SGHTA, CDR2 FQGNSA. This CDR3 spans 14 amino acids. CDR3 nucleotide sequence: TGTGCCAGCAGATCCCCAGCGGGAGGAGATACGCAGTATTTT. It codes for CASRSPAGGDTQYF.

The V and J genes are TRBV6-5 and TRBJ2-4, with D possibly TRBD2 on 5 matching bases. Germline-derived CDR1 and CDR2 are MNHEY and SVGAGI. V gave up 5 bases and J gave up 5 bases, with 16 bases separating them. This CDR3 spans 15 amino acids. This CDR3 reads CASSRTPGGENIQYF. CDR3 nucleotide sequence: TGTGCCAGCAGTCGGACCCCCGGAGGAGAAAACATTCAGTACTTC.

This chain uses TRBV5-5 with TRBJ1-1; maybe TRBD1 (6 bases). CDR3 length equals 14 residues. The germline V gene has CDR1 SGHKS and CDR2 YYEKEE (reference sequence). With 2 bases removed from V and 7 bases from J, the gap between germline ends came to 15 bases. CDR3 sequence: CASSFTQEGGEAFF. DNA for the CDR3: TGTGCCAGCAGCTTTACTCAGGAAGGGGGTGAAGCTTTCTTT.

The chain uses TRBV28 and TRBJ1-2; D perhaps matches TRBD1 (5 bases). Germline assignment: CDR1 MDHEN and CDR2 SYDVKM. There are 11 residues in the CDR3. Written as DNA, the CDR3 is TGTGTCCTGGGGCTTGGCTATGGCTACACCTTC. Translation gives CVLGLGYGYTF.

V usage is TRBV21-1 and J usage is TRBJ2-3; the table's TRBD1 call for D was not verified on the DNA. TRBV21-1 constitutes a pseudogene. The length of the CDR3 is 17 residues. CDR3 residues: CASSKVFDRPNGDTQYF. The CDR3 DNA follows: TGTGCCAGCAGCAAAGTTTTCGACAGGCCGAACGGAGATACGCAGTATTTT.

This clone was counted a single time. The chain uses TRBV7-2 and TRBJ2-2, with a tentative D call TRBD2 (5 bases). V was cut by 6 bases and J by 1 base, with 12 bases left in between. CDR1 and CDR2 (germline): SGHTA, FQGNSA. There are 15 residues in the CDR3. CDR3 bases: TGTGCCAGCAGTAAGGTAGCGTGGAACACCGGGGAGCTGTTTTTT. Translation: CASSKVAWNTGELFF.

In its sample, this clone was seen a few times. The V and J genes are TRBV28 and TRBJ1-3; no definite D call. The CDR3 runs 14 residues. With 7 bases removed from V and 0 bases from J, the gap between germline ends came to 10 bases. Per germline, CDR1 MDHEN and CDR2 SYDVKM. DNA for the CDR3: TGTGCCAGCACCTCTCCGGCCTCTGGAAACACCATATATTTT. It codes for CASTSPASGNTIYF.

This clone was found a few times. The chain employs TRBV11-2 and TRBJ2-7; D remains ambiguous. The CDR3 length is 14 residues. V gave up 2 bases and J gave up 1 base, with 9 bases separating them. Germline CDR1 SGHAT, CDR2 FQNNGV. The CDR3 spells CASSLSRPSYEQYF. Written as DNA, the CDR3 is TGTGCCAGCAGCTTAAGCAGGCCTTCCTACGAGCAGTACTTC.